This T cell receptor (beta chain) derives from a study of T cell responses to AZD1222 COVID-19 vaccine (dated by TCRdb to about 2021). In terms of the full investigation: Because spike-specific TCR depth and breadth did not differ between the two schedules, AZD1222 recipients who got a second dose at roughly 4 weeks were pooled with those who got a second dose at roughly 12 weeks. Enrollment into the trials was organized by age into subgroups of 18-55, 56-69 and 70-plus years, and those subgroups contained roughly 160, 29 and 62 TCR-sequenced participants, respectively. A total of about 240 trial participants underwent TCR sequencing, of whom some 210 received two doses of AZD1222 and around 26 received two doses of the MenACWY control vaccine. Study-wide conclusions, independent of this receptor: No day 14 peak-response samples were available, so repertoires were characterized only after the peak T cell response. Nearly half of unique spike-specific TCRs reportedly recognized epitopes outside regions mutated in the B.1.351 and B.1.1.7 variants. Conclusions about previously exposed vaccinees were limited because only six AZD1222 recipients were SARS-CoV-2 seropositive at baseline. Participants were mostly white British and included more females than males, and it was suggested by the authors that clonal diversity may have been underestimated. The 56-69-year group was small, and its depth increase did not reach significance, likely because of low power. After two AZD1222 doses, spike-specific TCR breadth and depth were significantly higher than at day 0 and than in MenACWY recipients. The whole spike protein was spanned by vaccine-associated CD4 TCRs, and dominant responses were seen in regions 160-218 and 743-854.

Remarks on this clone: No cognate antigen has been identified for it. No per-base quality is available; no much larger clone lies one base away.

Including the terminal cysteine and phenylalanine, the CDR3 comprises 13 residues. The kept DNA is CDR3 alone, 39 bases in frame from the first base. Sequences MDHEN (CDR1) and SYDVKM (CDR2) are obtained from the germline V gene. V is reduced by 3 bases and J by 9 bases, leaving a spacing of 14 bases between them. Sample time point, as interpreted from the label and publication: baseline before first vaccination. Samples from vaccinated people were obtained from the UK trials COV001 and COV002, which included a single-blind randomized controlled phase 2/3 trial of AZD1222 (ChAdOx1 nCoV-19) in healthy adults. For TCRbeta chain sequencing, PBMC samples from trial participants were taken at day 0 and at day 28 after the second dose. The CDR3 regions of human TCRbeta chains were analyzed by immunosequencing. On the authors' methods: TCRs in the repertoires were matched against a reference library of SARS-CoV-2-specific TCRs that had been generated with the MIRA antigen-specificity platform. Breadth meant the fraction of unique TCRs that were SARS-CoV-2-associated, whereas depth meant the fraction of total T cells that were SARS-CoV-2-associated. Using the MIRA data, every spike-specific TCR was mapped to the spike region that the TCR reacted to and assigned to either a CD4 or a CD8 class. Log10-transformed breadth and depth values were compared by one-way ANOVA with Sidak's multiple comparisons tests. Imported from immuneACCESS, the table was reduced by TCRdb to in-frame sequences with V and J called. These copies leave out some clones; in studies compared against another copy, an unresolved V gene accounts for under half, and the cause of the remainder is not known. Clone size and the V and J calls come from that table; the DNA yielded D and trimming. In all, the sample holds about 170,000 clones, and approximately 92% of those were seen once. Of the sample, over 1.5% is held by the ten largest clones.

Source: peripheral blood, taken on day 0 of AZD1222 vaccination. This TCR came from an adult in good health. This chain joins TRBV28 to TRBJ1-1, with TRBD1 perhaps the D gene, on 5 matching bases. The CDR3 loop reads CASSLARGGKAFF. The nucleotides are TGTGCCAGCAGTTTGGCGAGGGGCGGGAAAGCTTTCTTT.